Below, one T cell receptor beta chain is given with its context. In the PCR, 60 Vbeta and 13 Jbeta primers were used. Here immunoSEQ multiplex PCR was the method, and the copy in TCRdb shows in-frame clones only, minus some. In the table there are 180,000 or so clones, under 80% of which are singletons. This entry comes from a study of cytomegalovirus exposure and HLA in healthy donors. This CDR3 spans 16 amino acids. Trimming removed 3 bases from V and 0 bases from J, with 13 bases in between. Germline V gene data show CDR1 as SGHRS and CDR2 as YFSETQ. The sequence was collected from a man aged 35 to 55 in good health and CMV-seronegative. V gene TRBV5-1 combines with J gene TRBJ2-1, with a possible D match to TRBD1 (6 bases). The material sequenced was PBMCs. The CDR3 loop is CASSYQGSGSYNEQFF. CDR3 DNA: TGCGCCAGCAGCTACCAGGGGTCGGGCTCCTACAATGAGCAGTTCTTC. The whole variable domain, filled in from reference TRBV5-1 and TRBJ2-1, reads KAGVTQTPRYLIKTRGQQVTLSCSPISGHRSVSWYQQTPGQGLQFLFEYFSETQRNKGNFPGRFSGRQFSNSRSEMNVSTLELGDSALYLCASSYQGSGSYNEQFFGPGTRLTVL.